This T cell receptor beta chain was documented in a study of blood T cell repertoires in COVID-19. Looking at the study overall: T cells, B-cell-depleted T cells, or PBMCs supplied cDNA or gDNA.

Authors' methods: Counts of nucleated cells, estimated from reference gene primer amplification, were obtained. TCRdb's copy holds only in-frame clones and misses some; the assay was immunoSEQ multiplex PCR. The V and J calls and clone size come from that table; D and trimming were worked out from the DNA. The table has about 64,000 clones, over 75% seen once. Looked up from germline, CDR1 is LGHNA and CDR2 is YNFKEQ. The CDR3 consists of 16 residues. Trimming cost V 0 bases and J 7 bases, with 18 bases left between them. Sequenced sample: peripheral blood. The chain uses TRBV4-2 and TRBJ1-2; possibly TRBD1 for D (6 bases). The receptor's source is an older woman with COVID-19, enrolled during active disease. CDR3 nucleotide sequence: TGTGCCAGCAGCCAAGAACTAGGGGGAGGGCTAGGTGGCTACACCTTC. Protein: CASSQELGGGLGGYTF.